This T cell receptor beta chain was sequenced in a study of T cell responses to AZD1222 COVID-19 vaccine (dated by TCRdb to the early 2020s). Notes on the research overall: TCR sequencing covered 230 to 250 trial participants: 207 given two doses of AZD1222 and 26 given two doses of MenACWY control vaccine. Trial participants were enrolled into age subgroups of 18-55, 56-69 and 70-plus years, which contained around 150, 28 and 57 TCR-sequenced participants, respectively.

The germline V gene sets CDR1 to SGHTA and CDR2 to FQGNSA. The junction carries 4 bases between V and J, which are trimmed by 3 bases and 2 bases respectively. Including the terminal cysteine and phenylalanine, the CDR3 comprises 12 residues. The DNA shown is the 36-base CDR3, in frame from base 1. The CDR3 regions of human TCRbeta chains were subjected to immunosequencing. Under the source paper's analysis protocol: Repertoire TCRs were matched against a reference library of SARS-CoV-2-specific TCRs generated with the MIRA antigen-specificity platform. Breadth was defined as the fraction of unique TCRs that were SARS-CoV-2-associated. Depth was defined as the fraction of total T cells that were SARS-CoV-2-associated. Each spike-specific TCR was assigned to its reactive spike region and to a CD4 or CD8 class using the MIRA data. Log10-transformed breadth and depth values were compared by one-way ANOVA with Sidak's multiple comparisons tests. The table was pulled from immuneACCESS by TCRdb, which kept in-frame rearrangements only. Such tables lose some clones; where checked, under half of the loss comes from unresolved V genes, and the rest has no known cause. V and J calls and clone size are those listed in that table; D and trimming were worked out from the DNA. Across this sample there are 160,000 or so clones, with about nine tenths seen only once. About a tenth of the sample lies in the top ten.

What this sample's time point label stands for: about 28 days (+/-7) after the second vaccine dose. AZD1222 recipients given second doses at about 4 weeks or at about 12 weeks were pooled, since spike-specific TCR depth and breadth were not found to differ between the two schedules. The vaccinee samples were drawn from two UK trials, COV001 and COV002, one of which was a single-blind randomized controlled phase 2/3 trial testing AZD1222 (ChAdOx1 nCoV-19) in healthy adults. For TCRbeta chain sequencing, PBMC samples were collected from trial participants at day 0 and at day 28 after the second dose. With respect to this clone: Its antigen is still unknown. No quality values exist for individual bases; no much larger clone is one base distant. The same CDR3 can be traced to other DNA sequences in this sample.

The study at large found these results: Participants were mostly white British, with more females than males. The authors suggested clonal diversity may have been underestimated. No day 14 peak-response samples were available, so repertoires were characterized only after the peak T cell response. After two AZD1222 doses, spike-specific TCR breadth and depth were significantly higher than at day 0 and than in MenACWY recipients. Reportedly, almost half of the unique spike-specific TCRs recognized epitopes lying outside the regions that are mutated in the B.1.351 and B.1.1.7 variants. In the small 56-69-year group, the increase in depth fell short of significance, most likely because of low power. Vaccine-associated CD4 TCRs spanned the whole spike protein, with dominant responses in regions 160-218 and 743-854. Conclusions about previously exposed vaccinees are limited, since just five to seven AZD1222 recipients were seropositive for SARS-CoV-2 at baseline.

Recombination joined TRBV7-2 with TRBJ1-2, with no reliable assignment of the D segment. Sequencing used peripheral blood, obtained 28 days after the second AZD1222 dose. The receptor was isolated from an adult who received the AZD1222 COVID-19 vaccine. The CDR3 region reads CASSFLNYGYTF. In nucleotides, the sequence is TGTGCCAGCAGCTTCTTAAACTATGGCTACACCTTC.